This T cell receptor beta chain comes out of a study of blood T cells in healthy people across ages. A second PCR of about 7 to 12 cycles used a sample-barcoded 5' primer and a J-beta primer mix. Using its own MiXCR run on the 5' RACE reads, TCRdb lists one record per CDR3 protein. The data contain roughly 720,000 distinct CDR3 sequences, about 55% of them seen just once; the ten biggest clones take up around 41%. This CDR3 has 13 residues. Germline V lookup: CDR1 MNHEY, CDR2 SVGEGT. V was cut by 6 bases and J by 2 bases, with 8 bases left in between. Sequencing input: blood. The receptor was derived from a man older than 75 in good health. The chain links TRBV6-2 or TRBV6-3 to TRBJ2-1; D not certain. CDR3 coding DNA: TGTGCCAGCAGGGCAGATACCTACAATGAGCAGTTCTTC. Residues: CASRADTYNEQFF.